The rows below give T cell receptor beta chains drawn from one sample of a study of blood T cell repertoires in COVID-19. Data came from immunoSEQ multiplex PCR; TCRdb stores just in-frame clones and leaves some out. Among some 280,000 clones listed, about 89% were seen once. Sequencing was performed on peripheral blood. The receptors here all came from an older woman with acute or convalescent COVID-19. The CDR3 runs from the conserved cysteine through the conserved F or W. A row's size may be missing; if present it is once, few, many or a size class.

clone_size j_call v_call cdr3_aa
- TRBJ2-3 TRBV7-6 CASSKAGGPGTDTQYF
- TRBJ1-5 TRBV6-1 CASSEGTGRGSNQPQHF
- TRBJ1-5 TRBV20-1 CSASPLPGYSNQPQHF
- TRBJ2-1 TRBV7-9 CASSPRTGRNEQFF
- TRBJ2-7 TRBV28 CASSLMGQLAYEQYF
once TRBJ2-1 TRBV14 CASSLGYEQFF
once TRBJ1-5 TRBV2 CASSSDRVNQPQHF
- TRBJ2-2 TRBV4-2 CASSQDQLNTGELFF
- TRBJ2-1 TRBV10-2 CASRLAGMMNEQFF
- TRBJ2-3 TRBV19 CASRKGGASTDTQYF
- TRBJ1-6 TRBV14 CASSQVFGNSPLHF
- TRBJ2-3 TRBV7-9 CASSDWVGGTDTQYF